The clone carrying this T cell receptor (beta chain) came up once. As yet, its antigen is unknown. Primers included in the PCR were 60 Vbeta and 13 Jbeta primers. Profiled with immunoSEQ multiplex PCR; TCRdb holds only in-frame clones, not every one. The sample has about 180,000 clones; 65% to 85% are singletons. Losses at the gene ends were 6 bases for V and 2 bases for J; bases not matched to a gene: 9. CDR3 size: 14 residues. Germline assignment: CDR1 SQVTM and CDR2 ANQGSEA. This sample is drawn from a study of cytomegalovirus exposure and HLA in healthy donors. The study's findings and limits: Earlier analysis looked at TCR beta V segments, and most were productive about 87% or about 30% of the time.

Nominally healthy donors were sampled, though unrecorded immune exposures were likely. Sequencing was performed on PBMCs. The receptor's source is a boy between 2 and 10 years old in good health and CMV-seronegative. The chain employs TRBV29-1 and TRBJ2-7; TRBD2 matches at 8 bases. CDR3 sequence reads: CSVTRSGSPYEQYF. The CDR3 nucleotides are TGCAGCGTGACGAGAAGCGGGAGCCCCTACGAGCAGTACTTC.